This T cell receptor (beta chain) was recovered during a study of CD8 T cells in ankylosing spondylitis. Study-level findings and limits: Clones linked to disease, bearing a CD8+ phenotype, were relatively rare in peripheral blood. From matched ankylosing spondylitis synovial fluid, disease-linked clones were reportedly recovered at significantly enriched levels. Earlier literature documents some of the motif variants in reactive arthritis synovial fluid and blood. The study identified a TCR beta motif of roughly eight highly homologous variants that appeared characteristic of ankylosing spondylitis blood.

The TCR beta libraries were generated through quantitative 5'-RACE incorporating molecular barcodes. TCRdb recomputed calls from the 5' RACE reads with MiXCR, one row per CDR3 protein. Of a few hundred thousand distinct CDR3 sequences listed, 15% to 20% are singletons. This clonotype appeared a few times. Its target is unknown. Sample: blood, either unsorted or a sorted T cell fraction (not recorded which). The sequence was obtained from a male donor with ankylosing spondylitis.

The CDR3 protein is CASSRARDRGYEQYF. In DNA form, the CDR3 reads TGTGCCAGCAGCCGTGCCCGGGACAGGGGTTACGAGCAGTACTTC. The rearrangement uses TRBV11-2 and TRBJ2-7, with 10 bases identical to TRBD1. Germline lookup yields CDR1 SGHAT and CDR2 FQNNGV. The V and J ends lost 5 bases and 4 bases, in that order; junction bases with no gene match: 8. CDR3 length: 15 amino acids.